This entry is about one T cell receptor (beta chain). This sample stems from a study of blood T cell repertoires in COVID-19. In the study overall: The study drew acute and convalescent COVID-19 samples from the United States, Italy and Spain. PBMCs, B-cell-depleted T cells, or T cells were the source of the cDNA or gDNA that made up the material.

Authors' analysis steps: Estimates of nucleated cell counts were drawn from the amplification of reference gene primers. The table came from immunoSEQ multiplex PCR; TCRdb's copy has only in-frame clones and leaves some out. Clone size and the V and J calls come from that table; the DNA yielded D and trimming. This table holds around 200,000 clones, around 84% found once. The sequenced sample was peripheral blood. This receptor was identified in a woman of 80 years or more with acute or convalescent COVID-19.

CDR3: CASTQGGRGVGSSGNTIYF. The CDR3 DNA is TGTGCCAGCACCCAGGGGGGCAGGGGTGTAGGATCCTCTGGAAACACCATATATTTT. The chain has TRBV28 and TRBJ1-3; TRBD1 matches at 7 bases. Trimming at V came to 7 bases and at J to 0 bases, leaving 18 bases not matched to a gene. CDR1 is MDHEN and CDR2 is SYDVKM in the germline V gene. This CDR3 is 19 amino acids long.